This TCR beta chain was captured in a study of cytomegalovirus exposure and HLA in healthy donors. This PCR relied on a set of 60 Vbeta primers and 13 Jbeta primers. Repertoires were generated with immunoSEQ multiplex PCR, while TCRdb's copy carries only in-frame clones and drops some. The data contain about 170,000 clones, roughly 80% of them singletons. The CDR3 length is 14 residues. CDR1 SGHTA and CDR2 FQGNSA come from the germline V gene. Trimming cost V 3 bases and J 4 bases, with 12 bases left between them. Study results and limitations: The HLA-A and HLA-B alleles of most subjects were reportedly predicted accurately from TCR beta sequences. The authors later found HLA-associated TCR beta chains more clonally expanded than equally common others.

Regarding this clone: Its antigen remains unidentified.

The J gene is TRBJ1-1, the V gene TRBV7-2, with D unresolved. The source material was PBMCs. This sequence originates from a male donor in good health and CMV-seronegative. CDR3 in DNA: TGTGCCAGCAGCTTTTCCCCAGTCGCCACTGAAGCTTTCTTT. This translates into CASSFSPVATEAFF.